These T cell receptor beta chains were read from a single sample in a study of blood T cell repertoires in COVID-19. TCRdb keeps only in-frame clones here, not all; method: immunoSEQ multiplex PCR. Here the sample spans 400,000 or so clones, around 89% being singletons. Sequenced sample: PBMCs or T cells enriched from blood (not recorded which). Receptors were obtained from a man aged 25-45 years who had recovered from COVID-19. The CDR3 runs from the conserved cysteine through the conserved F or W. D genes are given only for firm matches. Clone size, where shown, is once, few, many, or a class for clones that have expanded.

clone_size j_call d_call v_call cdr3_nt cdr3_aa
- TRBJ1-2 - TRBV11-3 TGTGCCAGCAGCCTACTCACGGGTTATGGCTACACCTTC CASSLLTGYGYTF
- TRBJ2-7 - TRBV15 TGTGCCACCAGCAGAGATGGGGGGGCCATCTACGAGCAGTACTTC CATSRDGGAIYEQYF
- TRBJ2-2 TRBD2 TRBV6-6 TGTGCCAGCAGTCGGACTAGCGGGAGGGCCGTGGGCACCGGGGAGCTGTTTTTT CASSRTSGRAVGTGELFF
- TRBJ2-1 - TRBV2 TGTGCCAGCAGGGCCGGGACTTACAATGAGCAGTTCTTC CASRAGTYNEQFF
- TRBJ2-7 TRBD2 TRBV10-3 TGTGCCATCAGGGAGCGGGAGGATTCCTACGAGCAGTACTTC CAIREREDSYEQYF
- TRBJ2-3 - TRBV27 TGTGCCAGCAGGCCATTGGGGGCCGGGGATACGCAGTATTTT CASRPLGAGDTQYF
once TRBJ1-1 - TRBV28 TGTGCCAGCAGGGACATGGCCAGGGGTCCCGACACTGAAGCTTTCTTT CASRDMARGPDTEAFF
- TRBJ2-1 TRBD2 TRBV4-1 TGCGCCAGCAGCCTATCGACTAGCGGGACATCCTACAATGAGCAGTTCTTC CASSLSTSGTSYNEQFF
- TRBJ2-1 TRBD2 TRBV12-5 TGTGCTAGTGGTCTCCGCGGGAGGGCCACAGACAATGAGCAGTTCTTC CASGLRGRATDNEQFF
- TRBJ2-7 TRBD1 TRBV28 TGTGCCAGCAGTACGACAGGGGCAAGCTCCTACGAGCAGTACTTC CASSTTGASSYEQYF
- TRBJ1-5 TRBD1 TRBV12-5 TGTGCTAGTGGTTTGGCCCCGGGGACAGGGGGTTTACCCCAGCATTTT CASGLAPGTGGLPQHF
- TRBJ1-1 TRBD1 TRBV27 TGTGCCAGCAGCCCGGGACAGGGGCCGGTCACTGAAGCTTTCTTT CASSPGQGPVTEAFF
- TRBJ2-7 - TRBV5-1 TGCGCCAGCAGCTTGGGAGAGGTCTACGAGCAGTACTTC CASSLGEVYEQYF
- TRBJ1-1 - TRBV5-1 TGCGCCAGCAGCTTGGGTGGGCCGGGGACTGAAGCTTTCTTT CASSLGGPGTEAFF
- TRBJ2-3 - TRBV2 TGTGCCAGCAGTGAAGGGGGAGGCCTTGCAGATACGCAGTATTTT CASSEGGGLADTQYF
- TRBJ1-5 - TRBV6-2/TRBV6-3 TGTGCCAGCAGTTACAGAGACGGGTCCAATCAGCCCCAGCATTTT CASSYRDGSNQPQHF
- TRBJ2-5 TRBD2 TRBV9 TGTGCCAGCAGCGGACGACTAGCGGGAGGGCAAGAGACCCAGTACTTC CASSGRLAGGQETQYF
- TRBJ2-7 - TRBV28 TGTGCCAGCAGGTCAGGGGACCCCTACGAGCAGTACTTC CASRSGDPYEQYF
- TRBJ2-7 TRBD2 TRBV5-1 TGCGCCAGCAATGAGGCGGGGGGGAAGGACGAGCAGTACTTC CASNEAGGKDEQYF
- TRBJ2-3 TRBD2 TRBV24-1 TGTGCCACCAGAGGGGCTAGCGGGAGGCCAGATGATAGCACAGATACGCAGTATTTT CATRGASGRPDDSTDTQYF
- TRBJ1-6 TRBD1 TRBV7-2 TGTGCCAGCAGCTACAGGGGGAGCTCCTATAATTCACCCCTCCACTTT CASSYRGSSYNSPLHF
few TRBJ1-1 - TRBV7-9 TGTGCCAGCAGCTACAGTGGGGGGATGAACACTGAAGCTTTCTTT CASSYSGGMNTEAFF
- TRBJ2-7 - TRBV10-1 TGCGCCAGCAGTGAGTCGGGCCAGGGGATCGAGCAGTACTTC CASSESGQGIEQYF
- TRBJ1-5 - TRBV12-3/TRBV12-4 TGTGCCAGCAGTTCCAGGGGTGTACAGCCCCAGCATTTT CASSSRGVQPQHF
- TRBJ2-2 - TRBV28 TGTGCCAGCACTCTGGAGACCGATATTAACACCGGGGAGCTGTTTTTT CASTLETDINTGELFF
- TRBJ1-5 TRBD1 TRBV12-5 TGTGCTAGTGGGTCGGGACAGGGCAATCAGCCCCAGCATTTT CASGSGQGNQPQHF
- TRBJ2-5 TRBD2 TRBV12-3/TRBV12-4 TGTGCCAGCAGCCTCGGGGGGAAGACCCAGTACTTC CASSLGGKTQYF
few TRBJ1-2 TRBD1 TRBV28 TGTGCCAGCAGCCCCGGACAGGGAAACTATGGCTACACCTTC CASSPGQGNYGYTF
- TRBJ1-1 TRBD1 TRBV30 TGTGCCTGGAGTGCCCGGGACAGGAGGGTGAACACTGAAGCTTTCTTT CAWSARDRRVNTEAFF
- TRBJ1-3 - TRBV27 TGTGCCAGCAGAGGGGGTGCCTCTGGAAACACCATATATTTT CASRGGASGNTIYF
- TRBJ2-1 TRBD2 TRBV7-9 TGTGCCAGCAGCCTCGAGACTAGCGGGAGTAGGAATGAGCAGTTCTTC CASSLETSGSRNEQFF
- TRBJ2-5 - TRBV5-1 TGCGCCAGCAGGGAGTTGGAGACCCAGTACTTC CASRELETQYF
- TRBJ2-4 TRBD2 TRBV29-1 TGCAGCGTTGTAATAGCGGGAAACATTCAGTACTTC CSVVIAGNIQYF
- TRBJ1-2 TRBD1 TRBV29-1 TGCAGCGCAATGACAGGGGCGGATGGCTACACCTTC CSAMTGADGYTF
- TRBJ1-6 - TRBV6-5 TGTGCCAGCAGTTACTTACCAGGGACCTATAATTCACCCCTCCACTTT CASSYLPGTYNSPLHF
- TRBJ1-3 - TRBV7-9 TGTGCCGAATACGGCGGGCTATCTGGAAACACCATATATTTT CAEYGGLSGNTIYF
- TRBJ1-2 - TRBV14 TGTGCCAGCAGCCTCGATTCGGGTCGAGCTGGCTACACCTTC CASSLDSGRAGYTF
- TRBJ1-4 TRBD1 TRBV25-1 TGTGCCAGCAGTGAATGGGGACAGGGGAATGAAAAACTGTTTTTT CASSEWGQGNEKLFF
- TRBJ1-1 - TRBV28 TGTGCCAGCACCAGACCCGACAGAGTGAACACTGAAGCTTTCTTT CASTRPDRVNTEAFF
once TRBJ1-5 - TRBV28 TGTGCCAGCAGTTTCAACAGTTTAGGTGATTATCAGCCCCAGCATTTT CASSFNSLGDYQPQHF
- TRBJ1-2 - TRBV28 TGTGCCAGTAATACGGGGGGCGCGAACTATGGCTACACCTTC CASNTGGANYGYTF
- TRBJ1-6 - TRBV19 TGTGCCAGTGCCCGTGCGGAGGGGATGTTATTTGGATCACCCCTCCACTTT CASARAEGMLFGSPLHF
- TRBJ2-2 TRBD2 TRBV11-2 TGTGCCAGCAGCCAGGGACTAGCGGGAGCCGCCGGTGGCACCGGGGAGCTGTTTTTT CASSQGLAGAAGGTGELFF
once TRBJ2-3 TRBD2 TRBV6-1 TGTGCCAGCAGTGCCTCGGTTACGAGGGAGGGGTGGACAGATACGCAGTATTTT CASSASVTREGWTDTQYF
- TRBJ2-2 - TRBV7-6 TGTGCCAGCAGCCCTCGACGGGAAGGTGACGGGGAGCTGTTTTTT CASSPRREGDGELFF
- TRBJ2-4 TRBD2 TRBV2 TGTGCCAGCAGGACTGAATGGACTAGCGGGAGGGTCGGAGCCAAAAACATTCAGTACTTC CASRTEWTSGRVGAKNIQYF
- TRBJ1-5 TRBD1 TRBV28 TGTGCCAGCAGTGGCCGGGACAGAGGAAGCAATCAGCCCCAGCATTTT CASSGRDRGSNQPQHF
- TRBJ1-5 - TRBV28 TGTGCCAGCAGTTTCCGCCCCGGGACACTTTATAGCAATCAGCCCCAGCATTTT CASSFRPGTLYSNQPQHF
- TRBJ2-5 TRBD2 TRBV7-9 TGTGCCAGCAGCGCCTCAGCTAGCGGCGAGACCCAGTACTTC CASSASASGETQYF
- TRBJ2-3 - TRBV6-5 TGTGCCAGCAGTTACTCCTCTTACACAGATACGCAGTATTTT CASSYSSYTDTQYF
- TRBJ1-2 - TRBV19 TGTGCCAGTAGTATAGGGTTGGCCCCTCCAACCTTC CASSIGLAPPTF
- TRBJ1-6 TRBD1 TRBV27 TGTGCCAGCAGCTCCGCTCGACAGGGATATAATTCACCCCTCCACTTT CASSSARQGYNSPLHF
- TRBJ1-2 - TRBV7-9 TGTGCCAGCAGCTCTGAGGGTTTTGGCTACACCTTC CASSSEGFGYTF
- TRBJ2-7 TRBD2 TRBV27 TGTGCCAGCAGTCCCGGGCGGGAGGGCCACCACGAGCAGTACTTC CASSPGREGHHEQYF
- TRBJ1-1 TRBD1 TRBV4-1 TGCGCCAGCAGCCCGGGACAGGGGTCTGGTGAAGCTTTCTTT CASSPGQGSGEAFF
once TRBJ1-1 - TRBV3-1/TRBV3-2 TGTGCCAGCAGCCAAGATAGCAGCTACACTGAAGCTTTCTTT CASSQDSSYTEAFF
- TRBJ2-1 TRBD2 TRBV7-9 TGTGCCAGCAGCCCGAGCGGGAGGGCCTCCAATGAGCAGTTCTTC CASSPSGRASNEQFF
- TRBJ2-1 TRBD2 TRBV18 TGTGCCAGCTCACCAACGGGACTAGGCTACAATGAGCAGTTCTTC CASSPTGLGYNEQFF
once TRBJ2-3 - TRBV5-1 TGCGCCAGCAGCTCCGAGCCGGGGGTGGGGCAGTATTTT CASSSEPGVGQYF